This is a list of T cell receptor beta chains from one sample in a study of PD-1 blockade in classical Hodgkin lymphoma. Sequencing was performed with immunoSEQ multiplex PCR; in TCRdb, only in-frame clones are kept and a portion is missing. The table records 15,000 to 20,000 clones, 80% to 90% of them present only once. Input material: peripheral blood mononuclear cells (PBMCs). All receptors derive from a human donor with classical Hodgkin lymphoma. Each CDR3 is given with its conserved first and last residue. D genes are given only for firm matches. Only some rows state a clone size, as once, few, many or a class for expanded clones.

CDR3 length | D gene | J gene | clone size | V gene | CDR3 protein | CDR3 DNA
15 | NA | TRBJ2-3 | NA | TRBV6-4 | CASSDSRLDTDTQYF | TGTGCCAGCAGTGACTCGAGACTAGACACAGATACGCAGTATTTT
15 | TRBD2 | TRBJ2-1 | NA | TRBV28 | CASSFAGTSSTEQFF | TGTGCCAGCAGTTTCGCCGGGACTAGTTCCACTGAGCAGTTCTTC
15 | TRBD2 | TRBJ2-3 | NA | TRBV18 | CASSITGRAKDTQYF | TGTGCCAGCTCAATAACGGGGAGGGCCAAGGATACGCAGTATTTT
15 | NA | TRBJ2-5 | NA | TRBV10-2 | CASTLGGLARETQYF | TGCGCCAGCACCCTAGGGGGGCTAGCCCGGGAGACCCAGTACTTC
14 | TRBD2 | TRBJ2-5 | NA | TRBV5-8 | CASHGGTSLETQYF | TGTGCCAGCCATGGCGGGACTAGCTTAGAGACCCAGTACTTC
14 | TRBD1 | TRBJ2-4 | NA | TRBV6-6 | CASSLLQDRALPYF | TGTGCCAGCAGTTTATTACAGGACAGGGCCCTTCCGTACTTC
14 | TRBD2 | TRBJ2-7 | NA | TRBV28 | CASSEGGFVYEQYF | TGTGCCAGCAGTGAGGGAGGGTTTGTCTACGAGCAGTACTTC
12 | NA | TRBJ2-2 | NA | TRBV7-9 | CASRQGTGELFF | TGTGCCAGCAGGCAGGGAACCGGGGAGCTGTTTTTT
16 | NA | TRBJ2-2 | NA | TRBV7-9 | CASSLEGGLSTGELFF | TGTGCCAGCAGCTTAGAGGGGGGTCTATCCACCGGGGAGCTGTTTTTT
14 | NA | TRBJ2-7 | few | TRBV27 | CASSLDQGGYEQYF | TGTGCCAGCAGTTTGGATCAGGGGGGCTACGAGCAGTACTTC
15 | TRBD1 | TRBJ1-1 | NA | TRBV6-5 | CASSYAIDRGAEAFF | TGTGCCAGCAGTTACGCAATAGACAGGGGCGCTGAAGCTTTCTTT
14 | TRBD2 | TRBJ2-3 | NA | TRBV5-6 | CASSRLAGGDTQYF | TGTGCCAGCAGCCGACTAGCGGGAGGAGATACGCAGTATTTT
16 | NA | TRBJ1-1 | NA | TRBV27 | CASSLKTVGASTEAFF | TGTGCCAGCAGCTTAAAAACGGTGGGAGCGAGCACTGAAGCCTTCTTT
15 | NA | TRBJ1-5 | NA | TRBV19 | CASSIKEISNQPQHF | TGTGCCAGTAGTATTAAGGAGATTAGCAATCAGCCCCAGCATTTT
14 | NA | TRBJ1-4 | few | TRBV2 | CASSDVDSGEKLFF | TGTGCCAGCAGTGACGTGGATTCTGGTGAAAAACTGTTTTTT
14 | NA | TRBJ1-1 | NA | TRBV19 | CASSIEGWGTEAFF | TGTGCCAGTAGTATAGAAGGGTGGGGCACTGAAGCTTTCTTT
14 | NA | TRBJ2-2 | few | TRBV25-1 | CASRGPRDTGELFF | TGTGCCAGCAGGGGGCCTAGAGACACCGGGGAGCTGTTTTTT
16 | TRBD2 | TRBJ2-3 | NA | TRBV5-1 | CASSWTSLGVQYTQYF | TGCGCCAGCAGCTGGACTAGCTTAGGAGTCCAATATACGCAGTATTTT
14 | NA | TRBJ1-4 | NA | TRBV27 | CASSPRALGEKLFF | TGTGCCAGCAGTCCACGGGCCTTAGGGGAAAAACTGTTTTTT
15 | TRBD2 | TRBJ2-3 | NA | TRBV6-4 | CASSDSGGGTDTQYF | TGTGCCAGCAGTGACTCGGGAGGGGGCACAGATACGCAGTATTTT
14 | NA | TRBJ1-4 | NA | TRBV19 | CASSIGFSNEKLFF | TGTGCCAGTAGTATAGGATTCTCTAATGAAAAACTGTTTTTT
14 | TRBD1 | TRBJ2-3 | once | TRBV2 | CASSGTGGTDTQYF | TGTGCCAGCAGTGGGACAGGGGGCACAGATACGCAGTATTTT
18 | TRBD1 | TRBJ1-4 | NA | TRBV19 | CASSSAWTGGPTNEKLFF | TGTGCCAGTAGTAGCGCGTGGACAGGGGGTCCAACTAATGAAAAACTGTTTTTT
13 | TRBD1 | TRBJ1-2 | NA | TRBV5-1 | CASSSTGDYGYTF | TGCGCCAGCAGCTCGACAGGGGACTATGGCTACACCTTC
17 | TRBD1 | TRBJ2-3 | once | TRBV6-4 | CASSDLADRSSTDTQYF | TGTGCCAGCAGTGACCTTGCGGACAGGTCGAGCACAGATACGCAGTATTTT
13 | NA | TRBJ2-7 | NA | TRBV6-5 | CASSSFGGGEQYF | TGTGCCAGCAGTTCCTTCGGTGGGGGCGAGCAGTACTTC
17 | TRBD2 | TRBJ2-7 | few | TRBV5-6 | CASSLIPGLPGAVEQYF | TGTGCCAGCAGCCTCATCCCGGGACTACCGGGAGCGGTCGAGCAGTACTTC
14 | NA | TRBJ1-1 | NA | TRBV11-2 | CASSLSGLNTEAFF | TGTGCCAGCAGCTTATCCGGGCTAAACACTGAAGCTTTCTTT
16 | TRBD2 | TRBJ2-2 | NA | TRBV7-9 | CAGEMTSGSRTGELFF | TGTGCCGGGGAGATGACTAGCGGGAGTAGGACCGGGGAGCTGTTTTTT
16 | NA | TRBJ2-7 | NA | TRBV5-6 | CASILSGRGKTYEQYF | TGTGCCAGCATTTTATCGGGCAGGGGAAAGACCTACGAGCAGTACTTC
18 | NA | TRBJ1-4 | NA | TRBV2 | CASSERLDRSTTNEKLFF | TGTGCCAGCAGTGAACGTTTGGACAGAAGTACAACTAATGAAAAACTGTTTTTT
14 | NA | TRBJ2-7 | NA | TRBV15 | CATSRTASSYEQYF | TGTGCCACCAGCAGGACAGCCAGCTCCTACGAGCAGTACTTC
16 | NA | TRBJ2-7 | NA | TRBV27 | CASSRRQPSQPYEQYF | TGTGCCAGCAGTCGCAGACAGCCCTCCCAACCCTACGAGCAGTACTTC
15 | TRBD2 | TRBJ2-1 | NA | TRBV6-4 | CASSDSGTSGDEQFF | TGTGCCAGCAGCGACTCGGGGACTAGCGGGGATGAGCAGTTCTTC
16 | NA | TRBJ2-2 | NA | TRBV13 | CASSQGTLVNTGELFF | TGTGCCAGCAGCCAGGGCACTCTTGTGAACACCGGGGAGCTGTTTTTT
16 | TRBD2 | TRBJ2-1 | NA | TRBV6-6 | CASSRSGTSGSYEQFF | TGTGCCAGCAGTCGATCCGGGACTAGCGGGAGCTATGAGCAGTTCTTC
15 | TRBD2 | TRBJ2-7 | NA | TRBV2 | CASSEEGLAGLEQYF | TGTGCCAGCAGTGAAGAGGGACTAGCGGGTCTTGAGCAGTACTTC
14 | NA | TRBJ1-5 | once | TRBV19 | CASSPGVSNQPQHF | TGTGCCAGTAGCCCAGGGGTGAGCAATCAGCCCCAGCATTTT
15 | TRBD1 | TRBJ1-2 | NA | TRBV19 | CASTKVADRAYGYTF | TGTGCCAGTACCAAGGTCGCAGACAGGGCCTATGGCTACACCTTC
11 | NA | TRBJ1-1 | NA | TRBV25-1 | CASSHQVKAFF | TGTGCCAGCAGCCATCAGGTAAAAGCTTTCTTT
18 | TRBD2 | TRBJ2-1 | NA | TRBV7-9 | CASSLGVLVREGRDEQFF | TGTGCCAGCAGCTTGGGCGTGTTGGTGCGGGAGGGTCGGGATGAGCAGTTCTTC
17 | TRBD2 | TRBJ2-1 | NA | TRBV11-2 | CASSLGARRGRNNEQFF | TGTGCCAGCAGCTTAGGGGCCCGACGCGGGAGAAACAATGAGCAGTTCTTC
15 | NA | TRBJ2-7 | NA | TRBV27 | CASSLLGGNSYEQYF | TGTGCCAGCAGTTTGTTGGGCGGGAACTCCTACGAGCAGTACTTC
13 | NA | TRBJ1-1 | NA | TRBV2 | CASSTVQGTEAFF | TGTGCCAGCAGCACCGTGCAGGGCACTGAAGCTTTCTTT
15 | NA | TRBJ2-7 | NA | TRBV28 | CASSSLPRGGDEQYF | TGTGCCAGCAGTTCTCTTCCGAGGGGGGGAGACGAGCAGTACTTC
12 | NA | TRBJ2-7 | NA | TRBV28 | CASSFGSYEQYF | TGTGCCAGCAGTTTTGGGTCCTACGAGCAGTACTTC
18 | TRBD2 | TRBJ2-1 | NA | TRBV27 | CASSRRGGTTSGSDEQFF | TGTGCCAGCAGTCGGAGGGGGGGGACGACTAGCGGGAGCGATGAGCAGTTCTTC
14 | TRBD1 | TRBJ1-6 | NA | TRBV14 | CASRMGQVNSPLHF | TGTGCCAGCAGGATGGGACAGGTTAATTCACCCCTCCACTTT
19 | TRBD2 | TRBJ2-7 | NA | TRBV5-5 | CASSLSGLAGGQATYEQYF | TGTGCCAGCAGCTTGTCTGGATTAGCGGGAGGGCAGGCGACCTACGAGCAGTACTTC